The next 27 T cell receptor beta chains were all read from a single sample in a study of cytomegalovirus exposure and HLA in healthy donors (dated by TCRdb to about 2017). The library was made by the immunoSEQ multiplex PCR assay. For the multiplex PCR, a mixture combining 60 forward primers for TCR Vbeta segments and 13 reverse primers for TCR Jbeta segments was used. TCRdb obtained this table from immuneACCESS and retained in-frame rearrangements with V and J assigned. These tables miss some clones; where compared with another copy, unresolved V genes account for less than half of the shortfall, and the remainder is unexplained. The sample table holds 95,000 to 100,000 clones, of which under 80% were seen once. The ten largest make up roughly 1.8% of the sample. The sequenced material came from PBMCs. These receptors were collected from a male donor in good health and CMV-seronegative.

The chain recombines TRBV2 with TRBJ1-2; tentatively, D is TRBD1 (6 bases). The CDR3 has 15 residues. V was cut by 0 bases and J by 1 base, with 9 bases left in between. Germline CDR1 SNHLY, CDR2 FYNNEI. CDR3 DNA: TGTGCCAGCAGTGAAGCGTGGGACATTAACTATGGCTACACCTTC. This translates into CASSEAWDINYGYTF. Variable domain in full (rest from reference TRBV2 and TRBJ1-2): EPEVTQTPSHQVTQMGQEVILRCVPISNHLYFYWYRQILGQKVEFLVSFYNNEISEKSEIFDDQFSVERPDGSNFTLKIRSTKLEDSAMYFCASSEAWDINYGYTFGSGTRLTVV.

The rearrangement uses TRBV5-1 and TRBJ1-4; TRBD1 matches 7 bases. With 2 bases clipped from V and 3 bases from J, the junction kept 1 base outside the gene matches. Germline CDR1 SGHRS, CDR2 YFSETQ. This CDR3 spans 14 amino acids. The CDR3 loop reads CASSLTGANEKLFF. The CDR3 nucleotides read TGCGCCAGCAGCTTAACAGGGGCTAATGAAAAACTGTTTTTT.

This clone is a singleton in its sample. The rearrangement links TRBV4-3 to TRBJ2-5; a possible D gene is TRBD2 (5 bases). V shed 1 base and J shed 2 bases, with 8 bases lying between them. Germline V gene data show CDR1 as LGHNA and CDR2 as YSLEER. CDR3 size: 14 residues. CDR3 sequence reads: CASSQVSGQETQYF. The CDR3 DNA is TGCGCCAGCAGCCAAGTATCGGGGCAAGAGACCCAGTACTTC.

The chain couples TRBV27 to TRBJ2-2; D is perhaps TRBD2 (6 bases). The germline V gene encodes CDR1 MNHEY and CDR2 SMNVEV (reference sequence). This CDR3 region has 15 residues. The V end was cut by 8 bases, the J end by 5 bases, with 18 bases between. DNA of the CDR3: TGTGCCAGCTTCCGACTAGGGTCTGATACCGGGGAGCTGTTTTTT. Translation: CASFRLGSDTGELFF.

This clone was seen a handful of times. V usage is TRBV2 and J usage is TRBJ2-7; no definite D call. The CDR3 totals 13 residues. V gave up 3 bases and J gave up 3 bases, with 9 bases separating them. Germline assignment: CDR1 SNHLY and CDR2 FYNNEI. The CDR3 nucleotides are TGTGCCAGCAGTGACCCCTTTAGCTACGAGCAGTACTTC. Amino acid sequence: CASSDPFSYEQYF.

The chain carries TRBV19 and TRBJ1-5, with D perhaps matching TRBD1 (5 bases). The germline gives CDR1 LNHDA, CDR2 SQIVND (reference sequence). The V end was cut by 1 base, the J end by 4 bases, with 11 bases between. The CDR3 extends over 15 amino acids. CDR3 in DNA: TGTGCCAGTAGTATAGTGGCAGGGCTTAATCAGCCCCAGCATTTT. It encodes CASSIVAGLNQPQHF. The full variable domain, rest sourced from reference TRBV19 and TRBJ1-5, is DGGITQSPKYLFRKEGQNVTLSCEQNLNHDAMYWYRQDPGQGLRLIYYSQIVNDFQKGDIAEGYSVSREKKESFPLTVTSAQKNPTAFYLCASSIVAGLNQPQHFGDGTRLSIL.

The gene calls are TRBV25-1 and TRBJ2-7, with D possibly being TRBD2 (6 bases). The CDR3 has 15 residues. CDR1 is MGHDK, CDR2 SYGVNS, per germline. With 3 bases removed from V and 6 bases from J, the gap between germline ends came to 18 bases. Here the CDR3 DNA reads TGTGCCAGCAGTGACCCAAGCGCGGGACCGGGCGAGCAGTACTTC. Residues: CASSDPSAGPGEQYF.

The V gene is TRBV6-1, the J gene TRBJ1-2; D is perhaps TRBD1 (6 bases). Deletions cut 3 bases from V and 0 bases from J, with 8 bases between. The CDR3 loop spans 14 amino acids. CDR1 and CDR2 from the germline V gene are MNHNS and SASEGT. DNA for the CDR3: TGTGCCAGCAGTGAGGGACAAGCTAACTATGGCTACACCTTC. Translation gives CASSEGQANYGYTF.

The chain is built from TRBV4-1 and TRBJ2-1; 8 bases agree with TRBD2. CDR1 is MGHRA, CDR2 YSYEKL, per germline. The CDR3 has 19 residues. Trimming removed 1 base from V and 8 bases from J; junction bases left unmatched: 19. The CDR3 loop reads CASSQGRWSGSKGRDEQFF. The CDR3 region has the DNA TGCGCCAGCAGCCAAGGTCGATGGAGCGGGAGTAAAGGTCGGGATGAGCAGTTCTTC.

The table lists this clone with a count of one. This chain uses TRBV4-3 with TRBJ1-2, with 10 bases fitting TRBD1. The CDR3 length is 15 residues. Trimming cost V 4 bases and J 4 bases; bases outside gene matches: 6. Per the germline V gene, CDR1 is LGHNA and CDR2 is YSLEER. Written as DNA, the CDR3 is TGCGCCAGCAGCCCTGGGACAGGGGTTGTCTATGGCTACACCTTC. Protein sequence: CASSPGTGVVYGYTF.

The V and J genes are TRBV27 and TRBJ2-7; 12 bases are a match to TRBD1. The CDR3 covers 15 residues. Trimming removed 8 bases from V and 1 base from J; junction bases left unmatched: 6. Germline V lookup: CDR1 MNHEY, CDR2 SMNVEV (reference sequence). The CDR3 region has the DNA TGTGCCAGCGGGGAGGGACAGGGGGCGTCCTACGAGCAGTACTTC. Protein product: CASGEGQGASYEQYF.

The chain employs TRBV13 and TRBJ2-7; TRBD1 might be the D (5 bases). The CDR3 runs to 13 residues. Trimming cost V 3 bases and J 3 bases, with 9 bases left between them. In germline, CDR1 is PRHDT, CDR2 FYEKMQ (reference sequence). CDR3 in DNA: TGTGCCAGCAGCTTTCTAGGGGACTACGAGCAGTACTTC. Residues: CASSFLGDYEQYF.

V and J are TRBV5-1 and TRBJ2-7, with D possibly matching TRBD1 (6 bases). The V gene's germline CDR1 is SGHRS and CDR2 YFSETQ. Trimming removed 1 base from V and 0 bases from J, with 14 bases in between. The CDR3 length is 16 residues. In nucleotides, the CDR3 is TGCGCCAGCAGCTTGACCCGACAGGATTCCTCCTACGAGCAGTACTTC. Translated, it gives CASSLTRQDSSYEQYF.

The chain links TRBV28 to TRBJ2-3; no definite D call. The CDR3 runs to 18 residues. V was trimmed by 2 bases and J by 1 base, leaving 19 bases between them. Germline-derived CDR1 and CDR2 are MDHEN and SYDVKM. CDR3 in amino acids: CASSLPLSRLGGTDTQYF. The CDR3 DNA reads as TGTGCCAGCAGTTTACCCCTATCTAGGTTAGGAGGCACAGATACGCAGTATTTT.

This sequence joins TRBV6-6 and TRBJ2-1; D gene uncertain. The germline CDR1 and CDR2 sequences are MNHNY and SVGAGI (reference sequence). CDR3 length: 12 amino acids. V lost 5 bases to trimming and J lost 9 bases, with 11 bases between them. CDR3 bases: TGTGCCAGCAGTGCGATCTACGGTGAGCAGTTCTTC. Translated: CASSAIYGEQFF.

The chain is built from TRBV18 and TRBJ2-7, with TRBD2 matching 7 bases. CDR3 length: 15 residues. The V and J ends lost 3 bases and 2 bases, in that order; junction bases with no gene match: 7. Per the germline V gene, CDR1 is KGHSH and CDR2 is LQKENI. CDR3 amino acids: CASSPREGAAYEQYF. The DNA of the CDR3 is TGTGCCAGCTCACCGAGGGAGGGAGCAGCCTACGAGCAGTACTTC.

The DNA for the CDR3 is TGTGCCAGCAGCTTAGCAACTAGCGGGCTCACAGATACGCAGTATTTT. Translating it yields CASSLATSGLTDTQYF. The rearrangement links TRBV7-9 to TRBJ2-3, with 9 bases aligning to TRBD2. The CDR3 extends over 16 amino acids. V lost 0 bases to trimming and J lost 2 bases; unmatched junction nucleotides: 3. Germline loops: CDR1 SEHNR, CDR2 FQNEAQ (reference sequence).

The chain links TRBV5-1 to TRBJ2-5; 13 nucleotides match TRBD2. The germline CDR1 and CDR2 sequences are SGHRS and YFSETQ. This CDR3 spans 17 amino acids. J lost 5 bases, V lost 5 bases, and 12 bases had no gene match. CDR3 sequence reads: CASSRGGTSGISETQYF. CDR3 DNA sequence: TGCGCCAGCAGTCGAGGAGGGACTAGCGGGATATCGGAGACCCAGTACTTC.

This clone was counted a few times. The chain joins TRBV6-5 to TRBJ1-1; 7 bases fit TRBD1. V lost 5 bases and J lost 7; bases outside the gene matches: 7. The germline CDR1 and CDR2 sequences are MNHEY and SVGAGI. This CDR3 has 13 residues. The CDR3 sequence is CASSQPQGNEAFF. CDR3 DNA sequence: TGTGCCAGCAGTCAACCACAGGGGAATGAAGCTTTCTTT.

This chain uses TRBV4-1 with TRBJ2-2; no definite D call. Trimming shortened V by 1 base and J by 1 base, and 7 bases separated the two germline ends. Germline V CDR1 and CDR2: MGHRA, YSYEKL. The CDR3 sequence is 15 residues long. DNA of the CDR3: TGCGCCAGCAGCCAAGTTGGCGGGAACACCGGGGAGCTGTTTTTT. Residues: CASSQVGGNTGELFF.

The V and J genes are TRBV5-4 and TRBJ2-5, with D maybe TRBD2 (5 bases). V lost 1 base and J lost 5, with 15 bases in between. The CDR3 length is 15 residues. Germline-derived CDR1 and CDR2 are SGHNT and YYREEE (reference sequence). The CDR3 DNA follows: TGTGCCAGCAGCTTGACTAATCGGGAAGGGGAGACCCAGTACTTC. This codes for CASSLTNREGETQYF.

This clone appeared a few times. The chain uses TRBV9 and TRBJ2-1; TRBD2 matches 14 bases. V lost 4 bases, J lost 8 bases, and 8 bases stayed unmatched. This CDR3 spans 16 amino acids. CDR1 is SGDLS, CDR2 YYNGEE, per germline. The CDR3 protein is CASSLGTSGSWDEQFF. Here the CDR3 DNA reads TGTGCCAGCAGCCTAGGGACTAGCGGGAGCTGGGATGAGCAGTTCTTC.

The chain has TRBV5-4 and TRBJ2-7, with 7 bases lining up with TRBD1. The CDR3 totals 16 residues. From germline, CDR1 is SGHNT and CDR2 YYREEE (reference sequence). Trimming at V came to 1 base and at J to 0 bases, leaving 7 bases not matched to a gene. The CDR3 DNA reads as TGTGCCAGCAGCTTGTATAAGGGGGCTAACTCCTACGAGCAGTACTTC. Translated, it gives CASSLYKGANSYEQYF.

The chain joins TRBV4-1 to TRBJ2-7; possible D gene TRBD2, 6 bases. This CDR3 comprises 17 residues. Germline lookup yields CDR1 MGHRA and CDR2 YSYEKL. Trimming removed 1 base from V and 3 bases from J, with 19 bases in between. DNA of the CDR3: TGCGCCAGCAGCCAAGGTGTTGTCGGGACTGTGAACTACGAGCAGTACTTC. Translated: CASSQGVVGTVNYEQYF.

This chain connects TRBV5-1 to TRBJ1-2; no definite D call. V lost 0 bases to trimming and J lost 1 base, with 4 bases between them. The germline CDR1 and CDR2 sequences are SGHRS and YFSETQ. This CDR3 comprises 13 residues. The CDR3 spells CASSLEHNYGYTF. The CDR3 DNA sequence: TGCGCCAGCAGCTTGGAACATAACTATGGCTACACCTTC.

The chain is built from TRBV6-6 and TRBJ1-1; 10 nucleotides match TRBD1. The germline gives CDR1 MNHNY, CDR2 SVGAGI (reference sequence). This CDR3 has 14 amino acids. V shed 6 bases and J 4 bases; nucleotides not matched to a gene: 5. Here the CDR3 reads CASRMGQGFTEAFF. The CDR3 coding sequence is TGTGCCAGCAGAATGGGACAGGGGTTCACTGAAGCTTTCTTT.

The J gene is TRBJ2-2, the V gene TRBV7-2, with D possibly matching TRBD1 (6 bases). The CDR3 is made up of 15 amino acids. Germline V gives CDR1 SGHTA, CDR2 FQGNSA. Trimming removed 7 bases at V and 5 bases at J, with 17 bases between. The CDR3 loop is CASNMGDTRTGELFF. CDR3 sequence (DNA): TGTGCCAGCAACATGGGGGACACAAGAACCGGGGAGCTGTTTTTT.